The TCR beta chain described here comes from a study of regulatory T cells in long-lasting Graves disease. Construction of the TCR beta libraries employed iRepertoire HTBI primers in conjunction with Arm-PCR of CDR3 regions. TCRdb reprocessed the multiplex PCR reads with MiXCR, giving one entry per CDR3 protein. The table records 350,000 to 400,000 distinct CDR3 sequences, 15% to 18% of them present only once. The CDR3 totals 15 residues. The J segment lost 6 bases and the V segment lost 5 bases, leaving 11 bases of the junction unmatched. Germline V gene sequence: CDR1 MNHNS, CDR2 SASEGT. This clonotype was picked up many times. The time point: newly diagnosed GD, antithyroid drugs for less than 3 months. Making the TCR library involved RNA that had been extracted from PBMCs.

The material sequenced was peripheral blood mononuclear cells (PBMCs), taken at new diagnosis, from a patient treated with antithyroid drugs. The chain couples TRBV6-1 to TRBJ1-1, with 8 bases lining up with TRBD1. The clonotype comes from a female donor with Graves disease. Written as DNA, the CDR3 is TGTGCCAGCAGTCCCTGGACAGGGAGAGGCGCTGAAGCTTTCTTT. This codes for CASSPWTGRGAEAFF.